This T cell receptor beta chain was sequenced for a study of T-cell memory formation after mild COVID-19. Via MiXCR, TCRdb re-called the 5' RACE reads, giving one row per CDR3 protein. The sample gives approximately 500,000 distinct CDR3 sequences, 25% of which show up once; about 12% is in the top ten. This clonotype has a handful of counts. The CDR3 is 15 amino acids. Trimming cost V 5 bases and J 1 base, with 12 bases left between them. The V gene's germline CDR1 is SNHLY and CDR2 FYNNEI. The origin of this receptor is an adult woman who had mild COVID-19 (a few samples of this study predate the infection). Cell type and time point are not known. The sequencing input was PBMCs or a T cell subset sorted from them (not recorded which). The chain uses TRBV2 and TRBJ2-1; perhaps TRBD1 as D (6 bases). CDR3 protein: CASSRTVVSYNEQFF. DNA of the CDR3: TGTGCCAGCAGTCGGACAGTTGTGTCCTACAATGAGCAGTTCTTC.